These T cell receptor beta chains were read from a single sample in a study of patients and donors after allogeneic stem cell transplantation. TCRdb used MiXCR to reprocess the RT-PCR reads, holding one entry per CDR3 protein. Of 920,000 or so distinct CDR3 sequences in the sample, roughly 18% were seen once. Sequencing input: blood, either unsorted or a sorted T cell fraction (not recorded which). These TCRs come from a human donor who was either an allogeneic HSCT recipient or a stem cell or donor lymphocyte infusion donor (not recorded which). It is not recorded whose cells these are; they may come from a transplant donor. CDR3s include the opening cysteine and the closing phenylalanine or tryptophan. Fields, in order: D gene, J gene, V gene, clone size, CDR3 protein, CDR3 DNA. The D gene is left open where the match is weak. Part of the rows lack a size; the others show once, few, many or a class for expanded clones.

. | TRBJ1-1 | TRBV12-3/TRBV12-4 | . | CASRPMRGQNTEAFF | TGTGCCAGCAGACCAATGAGGGGACAGAACACTGAAGCTTTCTTT
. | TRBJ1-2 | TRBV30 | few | CAWSNSRYGYTF | TGTGCCTGGAGTAATTCCAGGTATGGCTACACCTTC
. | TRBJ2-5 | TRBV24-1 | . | CATSGNKGLAETQYF | TGTGCCACCAGTGGAAACAAGGGCTTAGCAGAGACCCAGTACTTC
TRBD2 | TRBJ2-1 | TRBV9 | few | CASSVEGGRGNEQFF | TGTGCCAGCAGCGTAGAAGGCGGGAGGGGAAATGAGCAGTTCTTC
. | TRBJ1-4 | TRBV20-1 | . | CSAPDRRTNEKLFF | TGCAGTGCCCCCGACCGGAGGACTAATGAAAAACTGTTTTTT
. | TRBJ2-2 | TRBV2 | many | CASSAENTGELFF | TGTGCCAGCAGTGCAGAAAACACCGGGGAGCTGTTTTTT
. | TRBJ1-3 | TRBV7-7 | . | CASSSGDTLSGNTIYF | TGTGCTAGCAGCTCCGGGGACACTCTCTCTGGAAACACCATATATTTT
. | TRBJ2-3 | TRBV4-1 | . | CASSQLLGGSTDTQYF | TGCGCCAGCAGCCAATTGCTAGGGGGGAGCACAGATACGCAGTATTTT
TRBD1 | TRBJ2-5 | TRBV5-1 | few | CASSFGQGALRETQYF | TGCGCCAGCAGCTTCGGACAGGGGGCGTTACGAGAGACCCAGTACTTC
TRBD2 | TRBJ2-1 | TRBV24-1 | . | CATSDRTSGSGSYNEQFF | TGTGCCACCAGTGATCGGACTAGCGGGAGTGGATCCTACAATGAGCAGTTCTTC
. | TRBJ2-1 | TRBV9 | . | CASSPTGNNNEQFF | TGTGCCAGCAGCCCAACCGGGAACAACAATGAGCAGTTCTTC
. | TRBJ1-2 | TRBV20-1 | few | CSAREGNGYTF | TGCAGTGCTAGAGAGGGAAATGGCTACACCTTC
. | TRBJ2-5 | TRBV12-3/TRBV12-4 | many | CASSPGGGVETQYF | TGTGCCAGCAGCCCTGGGGGAGGAGTTGAGACCCAGTACTTC
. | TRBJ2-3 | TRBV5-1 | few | CASRRDDTDTQYF | TGCGCCAGCCGAAGGGACGACACAGATACGCAGTATTTT
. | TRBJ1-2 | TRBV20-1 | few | CGGRQANYGYTF | TGCGGCGGGCGACAGGCTAACTATGGCTACACCTTC
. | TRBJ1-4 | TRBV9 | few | CASSAQGRGNEKLFF | TGTGCCAGCAGCGCCCAGGGCCGGGGTAACGAAAAACTGTTTTTT